This T cell receptor beta chain is drawn from a study of T cells in Graves' hyperthyroidism and ophthalmopathy. Pregnant or lactating patients were excluded, as were those with uncontrolled infection or other autoimmune disease. On the basis of clinical symptoms, serum thyroxine and TRAb, thyroid ultrasound and orbital computed tomography, diagnoses were made. Amplification of TCR beta CDR3 regions used RNA as the template. Initially, a first-round RT-PCR of the TCR CDR3 employed the HTBI primer set. TCRdb analysed the multiplex PCR reads with MiXCR anew, one entry per CDR3 protein. The data contain fewer than 450,000 distinct CDR3 sequences, about 14% of them singletons. General study points: Separating ophthalmopathy from stable hyperthyroidism was achieved by a 13 V-J model.

The CDR3 has 15 residues. The ends were cut back, 2 bases at V and 5 bases at J, with 15 bases in the middle. Germline assignment: CDR1 MNHEY and CDR2 SMNVEV (reference sequence). As regards this clonotype: Its antigen remains unidentified.

The chain combines TRBV27 with TRBJ2-5; D ambiguous. Sequenced: blood. The TCR was taken from a man between 45 and 60 years old with Graves' ophthalmopathy. The CDR3 nucleotides are TGTGCCAGCAGTTTAACTGGGATTGGGTCCGAGACCCAGTACTTC. Translated: CASSLTGIGSETQYF.